This T cell receptor (beta chain) was found in a study of T cell repertoires in cytomegalovirus infection. Study-wide context: From public TCR beta signatures came an indication of both CMV infection and matching HLA type. Study-wide results and limits: The cumulative frequency of public TCR beta families distinguished individuals who carried CMV together with the relevant HLA. The ex vivo response showed dominance by HLA-C-restricted CMV-specific TCR beta clonotypes.

This clonotype was picked up many times. Its antigen is not known. The CDR3 runs to 13 residues. V lost 5 bases and J lost 5, with 12 bases in between. Germline V gene data show CDR1 as SGHTA and CDR2 as FQGNSA. TCRdb itself ran the reads through MiXCR, one entry per CDR3 protein. The data contain 55,000 to 85,000 distinct CDR3 sequences, 3.5% to 4% of them singletons. The receptor was isolated from a human donor in good health (CMV status not recorded). Some clones in this sample may be carry-over from other donors' samples. The rearrangement uses TRBV7-2 and TRBJ1-1; D uncertain. The source material was PBMCs. DNA of the CDR3: TGTGCCAGCAGCGTCGAGGATAGGACTGAAGCTTTCTTT. Translating it yields CASSVEDRTEAFF.